This TCR beta chain was recovered during a study of T cell changes during pregnancy in multiple sclerosis. The CDR3 loop spans 14 amino acids. V shed 0 bases and J 5 bases; nucleotides not matched to a gene: 6. CDR1 is GTSNPN, CDR2 SVGIG, per germline (reference sequence). Assay: immunoSEQ multiplex PCR; the TCRdb copy retains only in-frame clones and omits some. Here the sample spans under 95,000 clones, around 95% being singletons. The chain carries TRBV30 and TRBJ1-1, with 7 nucleotides matching TRBD1. The sample in question was peripheral blood, obtained in the second trimester of pregnancy. The clonotype comes from a female donor in good health, enrolled as a control in a pregnancy study. CDR3 residues: CAWSVGSGGTEAFF. CDR3 nucleotide sequence: TGTGCCTGGAGTGTAGGATCAGGGGGAACTGAAGCTTTCTTT.